Following are 10 T cell receptor beta chains from one sample sequenced in a study of blood T cell repertoires in COVID-19. The data were produced by immunoSEQ multiplex PCR, yet TCRdb's version contains in-frame clones alone and is incomplete. Counted here are 130,000 or so clones, around 90% occurring once; the ten biggest clones make up approximately 2.4%. Sequenced input: peripheral blood. Receptors were obtained from a human donor with COVID-19, enrolled during active disease. The donor label of this sample is uncertain.

This clone was seen a single time. The chain employs TRBV5-6 and TRBJ1-1; D gene unclear. The ends were cut back, 4 bases at V and 4 bases at J, with 20 bases in the middle. Germline CDR1 reads SGHDT; CDR2 reads YYEEEE. The CDR3 covers 16 residues. The CDR3 DNA is TGTGCCAGCAGCCCCCGTTCTGGAGCCAGAGGCACTGAAGCTTTCTTT. Translation: CASSPRSGARGTEAFF.

The J gene is TRBJ2-5, the V gene TRBV24-1, with TRBD1 matching 7 bases. The CDR3 sequence is 15 residues long. Looked up from germline, CDR1 is KGHDR and CDR2 is SFDVKD. V was pared by 5 bases and J by 4 bases, with 9 bases of the junction left unmatched. The CDR3 region is CATSAAVDRAETQYF. Written as DNA, the CDR3 is TGTGCCACCAGTGCTGCTGTCGACAGGGCAGAGACCCAGTACTTC.

This rearrangement joins TRBV7-9 to TRBJ1-1; no firm D call. V shed 1 base and J shed 3 bases, with 6 bases lying between them. This CDR3 has 13 amino acids. Germline CDR1 is SEHNR and CDR2 is FQNEAQ (reference sequence). In DNA, the CDR3 is TGTGCCAGCAGCTTAGGACTGGACACTGAAGCTTTCTTT. Amino acids: CASSLGLDTEAFF.

The rearrangement links TRBV27 to TRBJ1-5, with D unresolved. Germline CDR1 is MNHEY and CDR2 is SMNVEV (reference sequence). This CDR3 spans 14 amino acids. V dropped 4 bases and J dropped 0 bases, with 7 bases sitting between them. CDR3 nucleotide sequence: TGTGCCAGCAGTTACGCCTATAGCAATCAGCCCCAGCATTTT. It yields the protein CASSYAYSNQPQHF.

The sample holds a few counts of this clone. Written as DNA, the CDR3 is TGTGCCAGCAGCCCAGGGCGCCTGGTGGAGCAGTACTTC. Translating gives CASSPGRLVEQYF. This rearrangement joins TRBV11-1 to TRBJ2-7; tentative D call: TRBD1 (5 bases). The length of the CDR3 is 13 residues. CDR1 is SGHAT and CDR2 is FQDESV in the germline V gene (reference sequence). Trimming shortened V by 5 bases and J by 7 bases, and 15 bases separated the two germline ends. Complete variable domain (other parts from reference TRBV11-1 and TRBJ2-7): EAEVAQSPRYKITEKSQAVAFWCDPISGHATLYWYRQILGQGPELLVQFQDESVVDDSQLPKDRFSAERLKGVDSTLKIQPAELGDSAMYLCASSPGRLVEQYFGPGTRLTVT.

The chain couples TRBV18 to TRBJ2-1, with 8 positions matching TRBD2. Unmatched junction bases numbered 20, after V lost 6 bases and J lost 7 bases. This CDR3 is built from 18 residues. CDR1 is KGHSH and CDR2 is LQKENI in the germline V gene. The CDR3 region has the DNA TGTGCCAGCTCCGACTCGTACGCCAGGCCAGCGGGGGAAAATGAGCAGTTCTTC. Amino acids: CASSDSYARPAGENEQFF. The variable domain in full, with the rest retrieved from reference TRBV18 and TRBJ2-1, is NAGVMQNPRHLVRRRGQEARLRCSPMKGHSHVYWYRQLPEEGLKFMVYLQKENIIDESGMPKERFSAEFPKEGPSILRIQQVVRGDSAAYFCASSDSYARPAGENEQFFGPGTRLTVL.

The V and J genes are TRBV6-5 and TRBJ1-5; D gene unclear. Germline loops: CDR1 MNHEY, CDR2 SVGAGI. With 0 bases removed from V and 7 bases from J, the gap between germline ends came to 10 bases. This CDR3 region has 14 residues. CDR3 coding DNA: TGTGCCAGCAGTTACTCCCCATCAGGCCAGCCCCAGCATTTT. As protein: CASSYSPSGQPQHF.

The chain employs TRBV28 and TRBJ2-7, with 7 bases lining up with TRBD1. CDR3 length: 12 residues. The germline CDR1 and CDR2 sequences are MDHEN and SYDVKM. V shed 10 bases, J shed 3 bases, and the junction held 6 bases outside the gene matches. The CDR3 nucleotides read TGTGCCACCTCGACAGGGAACTACGAGCAGTACTTC. Translating it yields CATSTGNYEQYF.

The chain links TRBV2 to TRBJ2-5; D is uncertain. This CDR3 comprises 13 residues. V was trimmed by 4 bases and J by 3 bases, leaving 9 bases between them. Germline V gene lookup returns CDR1 SNHLY and CDR2 FYNNEI. The DNA for the CDR3 is TGTGCCAGCAGTGGGGCTTGGGAAGAGACCCAGTACTTC. It yields the protein CASSGAWEETQYF.

This clone is a singleton in its sample. The CDR3 DNA sequence: TGTGCCAATGCGCCACCCGGGACAGAGAAAACCATATACAATCAGCCCCAGCATTTT. Translating it yields CANAPPGTEKTIYNQPQHF. This chain links TRBV27 with TRBJ1-5, with 7 bases matching TRBD1. CDR3 length: 19 residues. Germline V gene lookup returns CDR1 MNHEY and CDR2 SMNVEV (reference sequence). The ends lost 10 bases at V and 3 bases at J; junction bases unmatched: 24.